The T cell receptor beta chain described here comes from a study of CD8 T cells in ankylosing spondylitis. TCRdb re-analysed the 5' RACE reads in MiXCR, keeping a single row per CDR3 protein. The data contain 700,000 or so distinct CDR3 sequences, about 20% of them singletons. Comments on this clonotype: Its antigen remains unknown.

V lost 1 base and J 7 bases, leaving 8 bases between the germline ends. There are 12 residues in the CDR3. Per germline, CDR1 DFQATT and CDR2 SNEGSKA (reference sequence). Study-wide results and caveats: Typical of ankylosing spondylitis blood, it appeared, was a TCR beta motif of eight highly homologous variants.

The gene calls are TRBV20-1 and TRBJ2-1; D tentatively fits TRBD1 or TRBD2 (5 bases each). Sequenced material: blood, either unsorted or a sorted T cell fraction (not recorded which). This sequence was found in a male donor with ankylosing spondylitis. This chain's CDR3 is CSARGDLNEQFF. The DNA for the CDR3 is TGCAGTGCTAGAGGGGACCTGAATGAGCAGTTCTTC.